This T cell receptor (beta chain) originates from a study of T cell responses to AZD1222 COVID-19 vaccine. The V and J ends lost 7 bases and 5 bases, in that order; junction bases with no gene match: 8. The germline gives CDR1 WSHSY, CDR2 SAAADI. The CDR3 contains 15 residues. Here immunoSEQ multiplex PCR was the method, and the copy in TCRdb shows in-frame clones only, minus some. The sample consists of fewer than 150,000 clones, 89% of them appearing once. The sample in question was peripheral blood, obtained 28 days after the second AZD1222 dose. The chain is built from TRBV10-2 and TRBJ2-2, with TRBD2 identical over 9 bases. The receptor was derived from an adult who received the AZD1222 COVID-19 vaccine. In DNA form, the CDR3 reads TGCGCCAGCAAGCCAGCCCTAGCGGGGACCGGGGAGCTGTTTTTT. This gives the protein CASKPALAGTGELFF.